This T cell receptor beta chain was recorded in a study of T cell responses to AZD1222 COVID-19 vaccine. Study outcomes and limitations: Most donors were white British and more were female, and clonal diversity was possibly underestimated. None of the repertoires were sampled until the peak T cell response had passed. Reports say nearly half of spike-specific TCRs go after unmutated variant regions.

The CDR3 sequence is 13 residues long. The V end lost 4 bases, the J end lost 5 bases, and 13 bases lay between the germline ends. Germline lookup yields CDR1 SGHKS and CDR2 YYEKEE (reference sequence). A note on this clone: What it recognizes is unknown.

The repertoire was sequenced with immunoSEQ multiplex PCR; TCRdb's copy has only in-frame clones and lacks some. The top ten clones hold 45% of a sample with over 90,000 clones, 75% to 95% of them seen once. This receptor was identified in an adult in good health. The material was peripheral blood, obtained on day 0 of AZD1222 vaccination. The chain employs TRBV5-5 and TRBJ2-7; D unclear. The CDR3 spells CASSNLIVHEQYF. The CDR3 nucleotides read TGTGCCAGCAGCAATCTGATTGTGCACGAGCAGTACTTC.